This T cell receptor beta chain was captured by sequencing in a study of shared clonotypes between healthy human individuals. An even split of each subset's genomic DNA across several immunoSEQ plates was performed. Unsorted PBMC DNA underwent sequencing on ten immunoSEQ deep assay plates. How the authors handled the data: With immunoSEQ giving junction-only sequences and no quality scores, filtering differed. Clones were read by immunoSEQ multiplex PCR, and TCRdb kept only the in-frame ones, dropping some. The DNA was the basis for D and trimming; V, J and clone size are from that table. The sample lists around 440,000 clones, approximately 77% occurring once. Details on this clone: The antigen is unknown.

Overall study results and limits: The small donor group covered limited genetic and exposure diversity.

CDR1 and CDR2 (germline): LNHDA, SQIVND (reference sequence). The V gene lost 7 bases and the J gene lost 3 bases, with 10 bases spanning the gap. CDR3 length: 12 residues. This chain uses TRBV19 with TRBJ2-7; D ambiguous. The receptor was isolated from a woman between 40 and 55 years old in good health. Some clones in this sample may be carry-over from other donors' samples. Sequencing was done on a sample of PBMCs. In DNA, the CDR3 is TGTGCCAGTACTGTACACCGCTACGAGCAGTACTTC. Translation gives CASTVHRYEQYF.